This T cell receptor (beta chain) was recovered during a study of regulatory T cells in long-lasting Graves disease. This clonotype was recorded at least ten times. Its antigen is still unknown. This CDR3 region has 17 residues. The germline V gene encodes CDR1 SEHNR and CDR2 FQNEAQ (reference sequence). V was clipped by 1 base and J by 2 bases; unmatched bases: 9. Time point here: newly diagnosed GD, antithyroid drugs for less than 3 months. RNA isolated from PBMCs was used to make the TCR library. To make TCR beta libraries, researchers used iRepertoire HTBI primers and Arm-PCR of CDR3 regions. TCRdb reanalysed the multiplex PCR reads using MiXCR and keeps one entry per CDR3 protein. There are around 250,000 distinct CDR3 sequences in the sample; 18% occur only once, and around 13% lies in the top ten. Findings of the study overall: There was favoring of TRBV28, TRBJ1-2 and TRBJ2-5 in persistent disease.

A further study also used this sample, focusing on T cells in Graves' hyperthyroidism and ophthalmopathy. From that paper: TCR CDR3 regions were first amplified by RT-PCR with HTBI primers.

This receptor was taken from a woman in her twenties or thirties with Graves disease. The source was peripheral blood mononuclear cells (PBMCs), collected at new diagnosis, from a patient treated with antithyroid drugs. This sequence joins TRBV7-9 and TRBJ2-7; 9 positions agree with TRBD1. The CDR3: CASSLVERGTGTYEQYF. The CDR3 DNA sequence: TGTGCCAGCAGCTTAGTAGAGAGGGGGACAGGGACCTACGAGCAGTACTTC.